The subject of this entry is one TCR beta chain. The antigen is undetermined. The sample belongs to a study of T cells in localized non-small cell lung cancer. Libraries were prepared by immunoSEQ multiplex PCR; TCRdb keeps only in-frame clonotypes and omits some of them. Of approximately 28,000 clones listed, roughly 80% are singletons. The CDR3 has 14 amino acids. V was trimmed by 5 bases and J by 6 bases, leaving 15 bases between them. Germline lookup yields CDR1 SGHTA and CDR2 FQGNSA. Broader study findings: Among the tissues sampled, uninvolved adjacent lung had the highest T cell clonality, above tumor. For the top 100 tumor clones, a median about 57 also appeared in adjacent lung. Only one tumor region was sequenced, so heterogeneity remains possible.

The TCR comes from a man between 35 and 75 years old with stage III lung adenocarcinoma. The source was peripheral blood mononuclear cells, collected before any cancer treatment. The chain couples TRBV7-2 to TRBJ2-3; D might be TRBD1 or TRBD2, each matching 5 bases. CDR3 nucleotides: TGTGCCAGCAGCCCGGGGACCACGACGGATACGCAGTATTTT. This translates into CASSPGTTTDTQYF.